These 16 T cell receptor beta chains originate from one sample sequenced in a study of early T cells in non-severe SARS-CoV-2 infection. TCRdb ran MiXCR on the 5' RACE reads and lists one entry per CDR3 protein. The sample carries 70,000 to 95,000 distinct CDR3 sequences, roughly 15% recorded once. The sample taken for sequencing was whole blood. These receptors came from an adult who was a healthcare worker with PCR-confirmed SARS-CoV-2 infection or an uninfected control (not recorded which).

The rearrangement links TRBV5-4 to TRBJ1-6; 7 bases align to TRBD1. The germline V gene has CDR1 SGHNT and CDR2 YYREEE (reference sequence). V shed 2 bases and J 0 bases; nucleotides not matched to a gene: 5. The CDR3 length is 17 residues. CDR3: CASSFEGTDSYNSPLHF. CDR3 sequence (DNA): TGTGCCAGCAGCTTTGAAGGGACAGACTCCTATAATTCACCCCTCCACTTT.

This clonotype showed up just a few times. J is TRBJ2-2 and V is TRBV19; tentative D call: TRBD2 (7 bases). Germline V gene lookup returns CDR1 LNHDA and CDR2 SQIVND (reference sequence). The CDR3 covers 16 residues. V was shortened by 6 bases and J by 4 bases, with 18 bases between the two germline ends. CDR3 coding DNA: TGTGCCAGTAGCGGGGGGCCACTTAGGGGCACCGGGGAGCTGTTTTTT. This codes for CASSGGPLRGTGELFF.

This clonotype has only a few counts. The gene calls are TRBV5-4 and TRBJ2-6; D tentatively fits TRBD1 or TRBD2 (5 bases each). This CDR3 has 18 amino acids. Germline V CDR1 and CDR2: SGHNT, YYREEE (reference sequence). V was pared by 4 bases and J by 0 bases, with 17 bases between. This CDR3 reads CASSPRGAGSSGANVLTF. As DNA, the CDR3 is TGTGCCAGCAGCCCTCGAGGGGCAGGGTCCTCTGGGGCCAACGTCCTGACTTTC.

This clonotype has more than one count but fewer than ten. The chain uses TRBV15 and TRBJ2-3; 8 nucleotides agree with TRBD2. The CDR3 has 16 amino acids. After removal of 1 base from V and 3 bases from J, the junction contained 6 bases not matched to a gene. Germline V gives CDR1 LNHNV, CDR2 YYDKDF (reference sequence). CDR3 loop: CATSRASGGGTDTQYF. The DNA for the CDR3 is TGTGCCACCAGCAGAGCGAGCGGGGGCGGGACAGATACGCAGTATTTT.

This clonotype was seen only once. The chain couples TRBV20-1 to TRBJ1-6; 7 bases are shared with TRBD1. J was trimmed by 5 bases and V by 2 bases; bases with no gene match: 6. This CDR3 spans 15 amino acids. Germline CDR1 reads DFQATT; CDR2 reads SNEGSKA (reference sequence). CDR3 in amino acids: CSARRRRGDNSPLHF. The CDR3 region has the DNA TGCAGTGCTAGACGGCGCAGGGGGGATAATTCACCCCTCCACTTT.

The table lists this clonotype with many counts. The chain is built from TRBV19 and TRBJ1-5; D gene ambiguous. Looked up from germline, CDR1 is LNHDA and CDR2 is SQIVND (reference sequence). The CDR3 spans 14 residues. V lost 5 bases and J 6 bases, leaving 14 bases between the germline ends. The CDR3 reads CASSLGLGRQPQHF. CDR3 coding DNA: TGTGCCAGTAGTCTCGGTTTGGGCCGTCAGCCCCAGCATTTT.

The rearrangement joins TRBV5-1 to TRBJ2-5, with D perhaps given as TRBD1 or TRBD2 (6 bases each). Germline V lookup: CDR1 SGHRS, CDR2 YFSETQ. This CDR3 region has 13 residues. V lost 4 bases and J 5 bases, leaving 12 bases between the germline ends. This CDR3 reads CASSPGGGETQYF. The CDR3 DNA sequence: TGCGCCAGCAGCCCCGGGGGCGGGGAGACCCAGTACTTC.

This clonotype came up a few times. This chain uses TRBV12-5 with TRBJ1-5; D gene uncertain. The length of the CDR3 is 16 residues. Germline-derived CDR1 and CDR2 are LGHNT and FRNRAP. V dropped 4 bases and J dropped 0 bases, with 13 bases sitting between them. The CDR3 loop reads CASGSPDLSSNQPQHF. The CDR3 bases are TGTGCTAGTGGTTCGCCCGACCTCAGTAGCAATCAGCCCCAGCATTTT.

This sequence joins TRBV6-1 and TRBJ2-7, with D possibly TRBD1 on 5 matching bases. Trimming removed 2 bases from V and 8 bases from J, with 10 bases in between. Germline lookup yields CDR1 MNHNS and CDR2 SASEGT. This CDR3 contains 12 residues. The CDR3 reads CASSERQGKQYV. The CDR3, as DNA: TGTGCCAGCAGTGAAAGGCAGGGCAAGCAGTACGTC.

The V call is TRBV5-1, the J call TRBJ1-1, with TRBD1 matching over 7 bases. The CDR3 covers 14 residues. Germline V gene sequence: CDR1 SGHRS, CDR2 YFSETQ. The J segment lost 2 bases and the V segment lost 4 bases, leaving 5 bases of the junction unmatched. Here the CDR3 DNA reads TGCGCCAGCAGCGGGGGACAGACCAACACTGAAGCTTTCTTT. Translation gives CASSGGQTNTEAFF. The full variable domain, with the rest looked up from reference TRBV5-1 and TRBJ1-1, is KAGVTQTPRYLIKTRGQQVTLSCSPISGHRSVSWYQQTPGQGLQFLFEYFSETQRNKGNFPGRFSGRQFSNSRSEMNVSTLELGDSALYLCASSGGQTNTEAFFGQGTRLTVV.

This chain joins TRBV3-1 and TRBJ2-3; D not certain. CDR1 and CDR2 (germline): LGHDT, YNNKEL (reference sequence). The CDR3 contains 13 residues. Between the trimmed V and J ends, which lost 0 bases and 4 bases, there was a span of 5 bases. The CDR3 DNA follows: TGTGCCAGCAGCCAAGACAACGCAGATACGCAGTATTTT. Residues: CASSQDNADTQYF.

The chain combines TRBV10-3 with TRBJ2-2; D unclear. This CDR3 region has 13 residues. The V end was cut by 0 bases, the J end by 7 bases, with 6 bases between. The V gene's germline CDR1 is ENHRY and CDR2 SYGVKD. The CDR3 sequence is CAISESRDGELFF. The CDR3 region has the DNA TGTGCCATCAGTGAGTCTAGGGACGGGGAGCTGTTTTTT.

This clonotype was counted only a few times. In nucleotides, the CDR3 is TGTGCCAGCAGCTTCCAGCCTAGGGGAGGAAACACCATATATTTT. Protein sequence: CASSFQPRGGNTIYF. The V gene is TRBV11-2, the J gene TRBJ1-3; D possibly corresponds to TRBD1 (5 bases). The CDR3 runs 15 residues. Germline CDR1 SGHAT, CDR2 FQNNGV. Trimming removed 3 bases from V and 4 bases from J, with 13 bases in between.

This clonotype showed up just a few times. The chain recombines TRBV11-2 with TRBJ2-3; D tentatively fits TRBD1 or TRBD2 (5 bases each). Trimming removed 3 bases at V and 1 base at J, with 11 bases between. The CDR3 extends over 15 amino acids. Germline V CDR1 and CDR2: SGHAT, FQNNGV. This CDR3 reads CASSFQGPRTDTQYF. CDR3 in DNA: TGTGCCAGCAGCTTTCAGGGACCTCGCACAGATACGCAGTATTTT.

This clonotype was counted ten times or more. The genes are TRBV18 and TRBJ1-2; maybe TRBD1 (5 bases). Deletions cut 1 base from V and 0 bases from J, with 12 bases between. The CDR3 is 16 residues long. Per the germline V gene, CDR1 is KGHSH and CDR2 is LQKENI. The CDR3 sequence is CASSPQGWRTNYGYTF. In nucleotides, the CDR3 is TGTGCCAGCTCACCACAGGGGTGGAGGACTAACTATGGCTACACCTTC. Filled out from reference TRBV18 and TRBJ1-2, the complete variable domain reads NAGVMQNPRHLVRRRGQEARLRCSPMKGHSHVYWYRQLPEEGLKFMVYLQKENIIDESGMPKERFSAEFPKEGPSILRIQQVVRGDSAAYFCASSPQGWRTNYGYTFGSGTRLTVV.

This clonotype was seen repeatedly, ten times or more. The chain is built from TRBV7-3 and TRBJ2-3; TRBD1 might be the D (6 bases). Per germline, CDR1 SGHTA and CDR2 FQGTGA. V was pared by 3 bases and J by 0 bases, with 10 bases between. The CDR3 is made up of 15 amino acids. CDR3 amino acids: CASSFSGTSTDTQYF. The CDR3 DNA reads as TGTGCCAGCAGCTTCTCAGGGACAAGCACAGATACGCAGTATTTT.